Following are 26 T cell receptor beta chains from one sample sequenced in a study of blood T cell repertoires in COVID-19. The method was immunoSEQ multiplex PCR; TCRdb's version includes in-frame clones alone and lacks a portion of them. The repertoire has tens of thousands of clones, over 60% of them found once; the top ten carry 28%. The source material was peripheral blood. The receptors here all came from a woman aged 80 or older with active or convalescent COVID-19.

This clone was found a few times. The chain is built from TRBV4-1 and TRBJ1-1; D gene ambiguous. The CDR3 is made up of 14 amino acids. V was pared by 3 bases and J by 7 bases, with 15 bases between. The germline V gene encodes CDR1 MGHRA and CDR2 YSYEKL. In DNA form, the CDR3 reads TGCGCCAGCAGCCATCCCGGACGGGATAGTGAAGCTTTCTTT. It yields the protein CASSHPGRDSEAFF.

J is TRBJ2-5 and V is TRBV2; D might be TRBD1 (5 bases). Trimming left V 2 bases short and J 4 bases short, with 17 bases between. Germline V gene lookup returns CDR1 SNHLY and CDR2 FYNNEI. The CDR3 length is 16 residues. In nucleotides, the CDR3 is TGTGCCAGCAGTGAAAGCCAGGGCTTGGGTCGAGAGACCCAGTACTTC. It yields the protein CASSESQGLGRETQYF.

As for this clone: Different DNA sequences within this sample yield the same CDR3. The rearrangement links TRBV10-3 to TRBJ2-1, with TRBD2 matching over 16 bases. The trim removed 3 bases at V and 9 bases at J, leaving 5 bases unmatched. The germline CDR1 and CDR2 sequences are ENHRY and SYGVKD. The CDR3 covers 16 residues. CDR3: CAISDGTSGGAGEQFF. The CDR3 DNA sequence: TGTGCCATCAGTGACGGGACTAGCGGGGGGGCCGGTGAGCAGTTCTTC.

This clone appeared once. The chain is built from TRBV6-2 or TRBV6-3 and TRBJ1-1; 7 positions match TRBD1. The V and J ends lost 6 bases and 4 bases, in that order; junction bases with no gene match: 17. This CDR3 contains 17 residues. Germline CDR1 reads MNHEY; CDR2 reads SVGEGT. DNA of the CDR3: TGTGCCAGCAGCCCGTTGCGGGACAGTCCGAGGGGCACTGAAGCTTTCTTT. Translating gives CASSPLRDSPRGTEAFF.

This chain joins TRBV6-5 and TRBJ2-7, with D tentatively TRBD1 (5 bases). Germline CDR1 is MNHEY and CDR2 is SVGAGI. Trimming removed 2 bases from V and 7 bases from J, with 12 bases in between. This CDR3 spans 13 amino acids. CDR3 protein: CASSYGPGAEQYF. The CDR3 DNA reads TGTGCCAGCAGTTACGGGCCTGGGGCGGAGCAGTACTTC.

J is TRBJ1-4 and V is TRBV7-9, with 7 bases that match TRBD1. V shed 5 bases, J shed 0 bases, and the junction held 3 bases outside the gene matches. Germline loops: CDR1 SEHNR, CDR2 FQNEAQ (reference sequence). The CDR3 runs to 15 residues. CDR3 loop: CASSPGTATNEKLFF. The DNA for the CDR3 is TGTGCCAGCAGCCCAGGGACAGCAACTAATGAAAAACTGTTTTTT. Drawing the rest from reference TRBV7-9 and TRBJ1-4, the complete variable domain is DTGVSQNPRHKITKRGQNVTFRCDPISEHNRLYWYRQTLGQGPEFLTYFQNEAQLEKSRLLSDRFSAERPKGSFSTLEIQRTEQGDSAMYLCASSPGTATNEKLFFGSGTQLSVL.

This chain joins TRBV19 and TRBJ1-1; the match to TRBD1 covers 10 bases. The V gene's germline CDR1 is LNHDA and CDR2 SQIVND (reference sequence). The CDR3 is made up of 14 amino acids. The trim removed 5 bases at V and 1 base at J, leaving 1 base unmatched. The CDR3 DNA reads as TGTGCCAGTAGTTGGACAGGGGGGAACACTGAAGCTTTCTTT. This gives the protein CASSWTGGNTEAFF.

The rearrangement uses TRBV10-3 and TRBJ2-3; TRBD1 might be the D (6 bases). V shed 3 bases and J shed 3 bases, with 10 bases lying between them. Germline loops: CDR1 ENHRY, CDR2 SYGVKD. The CDR3 spans 14 residues. CDR3 sequence reads: CAISEGGVTDTQYF. In DNA, the CDR3 is TGTGCCATCAGTGAAGGGGGTGTTACAGATACGCAGTATTTT.

The chain recombines TRBV4-1 with TRBJ1-2; D is undetermined. Germline V gene sequence: CDR1 MGHRA, CDR2 YSYEKL. CDR3 length: 15 amino acids. DNA of the CDR3: TGCCCCACCCGCCACGACTCCCGGGAGAACTATGGCTACACCTTC. Encoded protein: CPTRHDSRENYGYTF.

The V call is TRBV5-1, the J call TRBJ1-2; tentatively, D is TRBD1 (6 bases). V was trimmed by 4 bases and J by 7 bases, leaving 17 bases between them. The CDR3 sequence is 14 residues long. Germline assignment: CDR1 SGHRS and CDR2 YFSETQ. The CDR3 nucleotides are TGCGCCAGCAGCCCGACAGGCTCCGGGGTTGGCTACACCTTC. Translation: CASSPTGSGVGYTF.

This chain joins TRBV11-2 and TRBJ2-7, with 7 nucleotides matching TRBD2. V lost 7 bases, J lost 2 bases, and 11 bases stayed unmatched. Germline assignment: CDR1 SGHAT and CDR2 FQNNGV. This CDR3 comprises 15 residues. The CDR3 reads CASTRLAVGPYEQYF. In DNA form, the CDR3 reads TGTGCCAGCACCAGGCTAGCGGTGGGGCCCTACGAGCAGTACTTC. Looking up the rest from reference TRBV11-2 and TRBJ2-7 gives the full variable domain: EAGVAQSPRYKIIEKRQSVAFWCNPISGHATLYWYQQILGQGPKLLIQFQNNGVVDDSQLPKDRFSAERLKGVDSTLKIQPAKLEDSAVYLCASTRLAVGPYEQYFGPGTRLTVT.

V is TRBV27 and J is TRBJ2-1, with 8 bases matching TRBD1. The V gene's germline CDR1 is MNHEY and CDR2 SMNVEV (reference sequence). The CDR3 covers 16 residues. J was trimmed by 1 base and V by 5 bases; bases with no gene match: 7. The CDR3, as DNA: TGTGCCAGCAGTACGGTCCAGGGGGCTTCCTACAATGAGCAGTTCTTC. Amino acids: CASSTVQGASYNEQFF.

The V and J genes are TRBV27 and TRBJ1-4, with D possibly matching TRBD1 (6 bases). The length of the CDR3 is 15 residues. With 5 bases removed from V and 4 bases from J, the gap between germline ends came to 14 bases. Germline CDR1 reads MNHEY; CDR2 reads SMNVEV (reference sequence). The CDR3, as DNA: TGTGCCAGCAGTCGTACCCCAGGGGATAATGAAAAACTGTTTTTT. Its protein product is CASSRTPGDNEKLFF.

This chain uses TRBV6-2 or TRBV6-3 with TRBJ1-1; the D gene is possibly TRBD1 (5 bases). This CDR3 has 14 residues. Germline CDR1 reads MNHEY; CDR2 reads SVGEGT. Between the trimmed V and J ends, which lost 2 bases and 3 bases, there was a span of 10 bases. CDR3 nucleotides: TGTGCCAGCAGTTACGCGGGGGGGGACACTGAAGCTTTCTTT. Translating it yields CASSYAGGDTEAFF.

This clone was seen more than once but under ten times. The DNA of the CDR3 is TGTGCCAGCGGCAATCTGGGGGCAACCTATGGCTACACCTTC. This sequence encodes CASGNLGATYGYTF. The chain links TRBV6-5 to TRBJ1-2, with TRBD1 as a possible D gene (6 bases). Germline CDR1 MNHEY, CDR2 SVGAGI. V lost 8 bases and J 4 bases, leaving 17 bases between the germline ends. CDR3 length: 14 residues.

The chain joins TRBV19 to TRBJ2-7; perhaps TRBD2 as D (5 bases). V dropped 5 bases and J dropped 5 bases, with 16 bases sitting between them. The germline gives CDR1 LNHDA, CDR2 SQIVND (reference sequence). CDR3 length: 14 amino acids. The CDR3 reads CASSHRGIDNEQYF. Written as DNA, the CDR3 is TGTGCCAGTAGTCACCGAGGGATCGACAACGAGCAGTACTTC.

This chain links TRBV9 with TRBJ1-2; 10 bases map to TRBD1. The CDR3 has 15 amino acids. V shed 4 bases, J shed 5 bases, and the junction held 8 bases outside the gene matches. Germline-derived CDR1 and CDR2 are SGDLS and YYNGEE. The CDR3 DNA is TGTGCCAGCAGCATAAGACAGGGGGCGCAATATGGCTACACCTTC. It codes for CASSIRQGAQYGYTF. The variable domain in full, completed from reference TRBV9 and TRBJ1-2, reads DSGVTQTPKHLITATGQRVTLRCSPRSGDLSVYWYQQSLDQGLQFLIQYYNGEERAKGNILERFSAQQFPDLHSELNLSSLELGDSALYFCASSIRQGAQYGYTFGSGTRLTVV.

The rearrangement uses TRBV6-4 and TRBJ2-3; D is perhaps TRBD1 (5 bases). Germline V gene lookup returns CDR1 MRHNA and CDR2 SNTAGT. The CDR3 extends over 14 amino acids. Trimming pared 2 bases from V and 4 bases from J, leaving 10 bases between. In DNA, the CDR3 is TGTGCCAGCAGTGACATAGGGGCGGCAGATACGCAGTATTTT. This gives the protein CASSDIGAADTQYF.

This clone was observed a single time. The genes are TRBV2 and TRBJ1-1, with D perhaps matching TRBD1 (6 bases). The CDR3 is made up of 14 amino acids. Germline assignment: CDR1 SNHLY and CDR2 FYNNEI. Trimming shortened V by 6 bases and J by 6 bases, and 17 bases separated the two germline ends. Here the CDR3 DNA reads TGTGCCAGCAGGGGGGCAGGTACGGTCGCTGAAGCTTTCTTT. Protein sequence: CASRGAGTVAEAFF.

The chain combines TRBV19 with TRBJ2-3; 8 bases agree with TRBD2. V dropped 3 bases and J dropped 0; count of bases not matched to a gene: 5. The germline V gene encodes CDR1 LNHDA and CDR2 SQIVND (reference sequence). The CDR3 runs to 16 residues. The CDR3 region is CASSIGLAGSTDTQYF. The CDR3 DNA follows: TGTGCCAGTAGTATTGGGCTAGCGGGTAGCACAGATACGCAGTATTTT.

This chain links TRBV12-3 or TRBV12-4 with TRBJ2-7; D call uncertain. The CDR3 length is 13 residues. Trimming pared 4 bases from V and 3 bases from J, leaving 10 bases between. This CDR3 is CASSSARGYEQYF. The CDR3 DNA reads TGTGCCAGCAGTTCTGCAAGAGGCTACGAGCAGTACTTC.

The V gene is TRBV23-1, the J gene TRBJ2-6; D may be TRBD1 (6 bases). TRBV23-1 is sorted into the ORF group, with uncertain function. V lost 1 base and J lost 0, with 13 bases in between. The CDR3 runs to 18 residues. The CDR3 sequence: CASSQYRDVYSGANVLTF. The CDR3 DNA sequence: TGCGCCAGCAGTCAATACAGGGATGTATACTCTGGGGCCAACGTCCTGACTTTC.

This clone was seen repeatedly, ten times or more. The chain links TRBV7-2 to TRBJ1-5; the D gene is possibly TRBD1 (5 bases). CDR1 and CDR2 (germline): SGHTA, FQGNSA. Deletions cut 3 bases from V and 4 bases from J, with 7 bases between. The CDR3 has 13 residues. The CDR3 coding sequence is TGTGCCAGCAGCTTTCGGGGGAATCAGCCCCAGCATTTT. It encodes CASSFRGNQPQHF.

This rearrangement joins TRBV7-9 to TRBJ1-3; tentatively, D is TRBD1 (5 bases). The germline V gene encodes CDR1 SEHNR and CDR2 FQNEAQ (reference sequence). This CDR3 spans 16 amino acids. Deletions cut 3 bases from V and 0 bases from J, with 12 bases between. This chain's CDR3 is CASSLGDSLSGNTIYF. CDR3 DNA: TGTGCCAGCAGCTTGGGTGACAGTCTCTCTGGAAACACCATATATTTT.

The chain uses TRBV11-2 and TRBJ1-3; 10 positions agree with TRBD1. With 3 bases clipped from V and 1 base from J, the junction kept 9 bases outside the gene matches. The germline V gene encodes CDR1 SGHAT and CDR2 FQNNGV. The CDR3 covers 18 residues. The CDR3 DNA is TGTGCCAGCAGCTTCGTTGTGGGACAGGGGTCTTCTGGAAACACCATATATTTT. Residues: CASSFVVGQGSSGNTIYF.

The chain combines TRBV18 with TRBJ2-7; D is unclear. Germline CDR1 reads KGHSH; CDR2 reads LQKENI. V was shortened by 0 bases and J by 0 bases, with 6 bases between the two germline ends. CDR3 length: 14 residues. CDR3 sequence: CASSPPTISYEQYF. The CDR3 DNA is TGTGCCAGCTCACCACCGACAATCTCCTACGAGCAGTACTTC.